This TCR beta chain is from a study of cytomegalovirus exposure and HLA in healthy donors. Regarding the study as a whole: In a later analysis, several top co-occurrence clusters appeared linked to parvovirus B19, influenza, CMV and Epstein-Barr virus.

Notes on this clone: The antigen remains undetermined.

Looked up from germline, CDR1 is LGHNA and CDR2 is YSLEER. Trimming removed 1 base from V and 4 bases from J, with 17 bases in between. The CDR3 spans 16 residues. This PCR relied on a set of 60 Vbeta primers and 13 Jbeta primers. The table came from immunoSEQ multiplex PCR; TCRdb's copy has only in-frame clones and leaves some out. This sample's clone table lists about 40,000 clones. Material for sequencing was PBMCs. The sequence was collected from a young man in good health and CMV-seronegative. The chain has TRBV4-3 and TRBJ2-7; D gene ambiguous. The CDR3 nucleotides are TGCGCCAGCAGCCAAGGAGGTGGCACCTCACTTTACGAGCAGTACTTC. It codes for CASSQGGGTSLYEQYF.